Shown below are 14 T cell receptor beta chains from a single sample sequenced in a study of cytomegalovirus exposure and HLA in healthy donors. Vbeta (60) and Jbeta (13) primers were used in the PCR. Sequencing was performed with immunoSEQ multiplex PCR; in TCRdb, only in-frame clones are kept and a portion is missing. The data contain 70,000 to 95,000 clones, approximately 82% of them singletons. The sequenced sample was PBMCs. These receptors were obtained from a man aged 35-49 years in good health and CMV-seronegative.

The chain joins TRBV6-1 to TRBJ2-3; 8 nucleotides line up with TRBD2. This CDR3 has 17 residues. Per the germline V gene, CDR1 is MNHNS and CDR2 is SASEGT. V shed 2 bases and J 0 bases; nucleotides not matched to a gene: 7. The CDR3 is CASSERAGGRSTDTQYF. For the CDR3, the DNA is TGTGCCAGCAGTGAAAGGGCGGGGGGTCGTAGCACAGATACGCAGTATTTT.

The DNA for the CDR3 is TGTGCAAGTCAACAGGGCCATAATGAAAAACTGTTTTTT. Protein: CASQQGHNEKLFF. This chain joins TRBV19 and TRBJ1-4; D may be TRBD1 (6 bases). The CDR3 totals 13 residues. Germline loops: CDR1 LNHDA, CDR2 SQIVND (reference sequence).

The V and J genes are TRBV5-4 and TRBJ1-2, with a tentative D call TRBD1 (5 bases). CDR3 length: 13 amino acids. Germline-derived CDR1 and CDR2 are SGHNT and YYREEE (reference sequence). Trimming removed 0 bases at V and 5 bases at J, with 8 bases between. In nucleotides, the CDR3 is TGTGCCAGCAGCTTGGTACAGGATTATGGCTACACCTTC. This codes for CASSLVQDYGYTF.

The chain uses TRBV28 and TRBJ1-2, with D perhaps TRBD1 (6 bases). In germline, CDR1 is MDHEN, CDR2 SYDVKM. There are 15 residues in the CDR3. Trimming took off 7 bases at V and 4 bases at J, with 19 bases between the two ends. DNA for the CDR3: TGTGCCAGCACCAGCGGGGGGCAAGAGGGCTATGGCTACACCTTC. This encodes CASTSGGQEGYGYTF.

The chain has TRBV6-6 and TRBJ1-1; TRBD1 is a possible D gene (6 bases). V was clipped by 2 bases and J by 6 bases, with 13 bases between them. There are 14 residues in the CDR3. Germline V gene data show CDR1 as MNHNY and CDR2 as SVGAGI (reference sequence). CDR3 sequence reads: CASSYTGQSAEAFF. DNA of the CDR3: TGTGCCAGCAGTTACACCGGACAGTCCGCTGAAGCTTTCTTT.

This chain joins TRBV7-9 and TRBJ2-5, with 7 positions matching TRBD2. V shed 1 base and J 9 bases; nucleotides not matched to a gene: 5. The length of the CDR3 is 13 residues. The germline gives CDR1 SEHNR, CDR2 FQNEAQ (reference sequence). The CDR3 nucleotides read TGTGCCAGCAGCTTAGATGGACTAGGGGCCCAGTACTTC. The encoded protein is CASSLDGLGAQYF.

This chain links TRBV7-9 with TRBJ1-4; TRBD1 matches at 7 bases. CDR1 and CDR2 from the germline V gene are SEHNR and FQNEAQ (reference sequence). The CDR3 has 19 residues. V shed 7 bases, J shed 7 bases, and the junction held 24 bases outside the gene matches. The CDR3 DNA sequence: TGTGCCAGCATCCACGAAAGCAACAGGGGACCCGGTAGGGTTGAAAAACTGTTTTTT. Translation gives CASIHESNRGPGRVEKLFF.

This clone showed up just a few times. The same CDR3 arises from other DNA sequences in this sample as well. This chain joins TRBV5-1 and TRBJ2-1; maybe TRBD1 (6 bases). V lost 5 bases and J 0 bases, leaving 9 bases between the germline ends. This CDR3 spans 14 amino acids. Germline loops: CDR1 SGHRS, CDR2 YFSETQ. This CDR3 reads CASSLGGSYNEQFF. DNA for the CDR3: TGCGCCAGCAGTTTAGGGGGCTCCTACAATGAGCAGTTCTTC.

This sequence joins TRBV10-3 and TRBJ2-3; TRBD1 aligns across 7 bases. Germline V gives CDR1 ENHRY, CDR2 SYGVKD. The CDR3 sequence is 14 residues long. Germline trimming cut 6 bases from V and 3 bases from J; bases unmatched to any gene: 6. Written as DNA, the CDR3 is TGTGCCATCAGGCGGCCGGACAGGACAGATACGCAGTATTTT. This translates into CAIRRPDRTDTQYF.

The J gene is TRBJ1-2, the V gene TRBV6-1; TRBD1 matches at 9 bases. The germline gives CDR1 MNHNS, CDR2 SASEGT. The CDR3 has 14 residues. V shed 4 bases and J 5 bases; nucleotides not matched to a gene: 5. DNA for the CDR3: TGTGCCAGCAGTGCCGACAGGGGGGGATATGGCTACACCTTC. Translation gives CASSADRGGYGYTF.

The chain employs TRBV30 and TRBJ1-5, with D perhaps matching TRBD1 (6 bases). The CDR3 is 13 residues long. V was shortened by 0 bases and J by 5 bases, with 8 bases between the two germline ends. Germline CDR1 and CDR2: GTSNPN and SVGIG (reference sequence). CDR3 region: CAWSVQGDQPQHF. The DNA of the CDR3 is TGTGCCTGGAGTGTACAGGGAGATCAGCCCCAGCATTTT.

The J gene is TRBJ2-7, the V gene TRBV4-2; 10 bases fit TRBD2. The CDR3 spans 20 residues. J was trimmed by 0 bases and V by 1 base; bases with no gene match: 15. Germline values: CDR1 LGHNA, CDR2 YNFKEQ. CDR3 bases: TGTGCCAGCAGCCAAGGTGGGGTCAGACTAGCGGGTTCTTTCTCCTACGAGCAGTACTTC. Its translation is CASSQGGVRLAGSFSYEQYF.

V and J are TRBV29-1 and TRBJ1-1, with 7 positions matching TRBD1. The CDR3 extends over 12 amino acids. The V and J ends lost 4 bases and 4 bases, in that order; junction bases with no gene match: 3. Looked up from germline, CDR1 is SQVTM and CDR2 is ANQGSEA. The CDR3 spells CSVAPGGTEAFF. CDR3 sequence (DNA): TGCAGCGTTGCCCCAGGGGGCACTGAAGCTTTCTTT.

The chain combines TRBV5-1 with TRBJ2-5, with 7 bases fitting TRBD1. There are 15 residues in the CDR3. With V trimmed by 3 bases and J by 1 base, 6 bases remained unmatched. The germline CDR1 and CDR2 sequences are SGHRS and YFSETQ. For the CDR3, the DNA is TGCGCCAGCAGCTACGCGGACAGGCCCCAAGAGACCCAGTACTTC. Translated, it gives CASSYADRPQETQYF.